The rows below give T cell receptor beta chains drawn from one sample of a study of response to subunit inactivated influenza vaccine. One entry per CDR3 protein, called by TCRdb with MiXCR from the RT-PCR reads. The sample contains over 450,000 distinct CDR3 sequences, roughly 13% of which appear only once. Here the sequenced sample was PBMCs from blood, taken more than 35 days after vaccination. The origin of the receptors is a man between 50 and 59 years old who received an inactivated influenza vaccine. Both conserved end residues are part of each CDR3. A D gene is named only where the DNA matches it firmly. The listing skips clone size in some rows; elsewhere it reads once, few, many or a size class.

d_gene,j_gene,abundance,v_gene,CDR3aa,CDR3nt
NA,TRBJ1-2,few,TRBV20-1,CSARSWDGNYGYTF,TGCAGTGCTAGGTCCTGGGACGGCAACTATGGCTACACCTTC
TRBD2,TRBJ2-1,NA,TRBV7-3,CASSLGPGGPFSEQFF,TGTGCCAGCAGCTTAGGTCCGGGAGGGCCGTTCTCTGAGCAGTTCTTC
NA,TRBJ1-3,few,TRBV7-9,CASSLGANTIYF,TGTGCCAGCAGCTTAGGGGCAAACACCATATATTTT
TRBD1,TRBJ2-6,NA,TRBV3-1,CASSQGQGIDGANVLTF,TGTGCCAGCAGCCAAGGACAGGGGATCGACGGGGCCAACGTCCTGACTTTC
TRBD1,TRBJ1-2,once,TRBV19,CASSTVQGARGYTF,TGTGCCAGTAGTACGGTGCAGGGGGCGAGAGGCTACACCTTC
NA,TRBJ1-1,NA,TRBV15,CATSRETGRNTEAFF,TGTGCCACCAGCAGAGAGACCGGGAGGAACACTGAAGCTTTCTTT
TRBD1,TRBJ2-2,many,TRBV12-3/TRBV12-4,CASSWDRGLTGELFF,TGTGCCAGCAGTTGGGACAGGGGGCTCACCGGGGAGCTGTTTTTT
TRBD2,TRBJ2-1,NA,TRBV12-3/TRBV12-4,CASTLEAGGSYNEQFF,TGTGCCAGCACCCTTGAAGCGGGAGGCTCCTACAATGAGCAGTTCTTC
NA,TRBJ1-5,few,TRBV7-8,CASSLHGGGNQPQHF,TGTGCCAGCAGCCTGCATGGGGGAGGCAATCAGCCCCAGCATTTT
TRBD1,TRBJ2-5,many,TRBV20-1,CSAQGAGETQYF,TGCAGTGCGCAGGGGGCCGGAGAGACCCAGTACTTC
TRBD1,TRBJ1-1,many,TRBV5-1,CASSSGQGGTEAFF,TGCGCCAGCAGCTCGGGACAGGGAGGCACTGAAGCTTTCTTT
NA,TRBJ2-1,few,TRBV12-3/TRBV12-4,CASSCSGDPVYNEQFF,TGTGCCAGCAGTTGCTCGGGGGACCCGGTCTACAATGAGCAGTTCTTC
TRBD1,TRBJ1-2,NA,TRBV5-1,CASSGDRGSGYTF,TGCGCCAGCAGCGGAGACAGGGGTAGTGGCTACACCTTC
NA,TRBJ2-2,NA,TRBV12-3/TRBV12-4,CASTNSGELFF,TGTGCCAGCACTAACAGCGGGGAGCTGTTTTTT
TRBD1,TRBJ1-5,NA,TRBV27,CASSLTGFGQPQHF,TGTGCCAGCAGTTTGACAGGGTTCGGGCAGCCCCAGCATTTT
NA,TRBJ2-7,NA,TRBV19,CASSTSGTNYEQYF,TGTGCCAGTAGCACCTCAGGCACGAACTACGAGCAGTACTTC
TRBD2,TRBJ2-1,NA,TRBV20-1,CSAVGTSGYNEQFF,TGCAGTGCCGTCGGGACTAGCGGCTACAATGAGCAGTTCTTC
TRBD1,TRBJ2-4,few,TRBV7-9,CASSRWDRENIQYF,TGTGCCAGCAGCCGATGGGACAGGGAAAACATTCAGTACTTC
NA,TRBJ1-5,NA,TRBV19,CASSMGGQPQHF,TGTGCCAGTAGTATGGGCGGTCAGCCCCAGCATTTT
TRBD1,TRBJ1-5,few,TRBV11-2,CASSIDSPGTGVHQPQHF,TGTGCCAGCAGCATAGATAGCCCCGGGACAGGGGTACATCAGCCCCAGCATTTT
TRBD1,TRBJ1-1,NA,TRBV20-1,CSAPDPGQGANTEAFF,TGCAGTGCGCCTGATCCGGGACAGGGGGCGAACACTGAAGCTTTCTTT
NA,TRBJ2-5,NA,TRBV29-1,CSVEGAKYQETQYF,TGCAGCGTTGAAGGAGCCAAGTACCAAGAGACCCAGTACTTC
TRBD2,TRBJ2-1,few,TRBV4-1,CASSQALSGMNEQFF,TGCGCCAGCAGCCAAGCCCTTAGCGGGATGAATGAGCAGTTCTTC
NA,TRBJ1-2,NA,TRBV3-1,CASSQRSSRSYTF,TGTGCCAGCAGCCAACGATCATCAAGGAGCTACACCTTC
TRBD2,TRBJ2-1,NA,TRBV9,CASSVALTSGLNEQFF,TGTGCCAGCAGCGTAGCTCTGACTAGCGGTCTGAATGAGCAGTTCTTC
NA,TRBJ2-5,many,TRBV12-3/TRBV12-4,CASSPTSWSETQYF,TGTGCCAGCAGCCCCACTTCCTGGTCAGAGACCCAGTACTTC
NA,TRBJ2-5,few,TRBV3-1,CASSPGQKGTQYF,TGTGCCAGCAGCCCAGGCCAGAAAGGAACCCAGTACTTC
TRBD2,TRBJ2-3,many,TRBV5-1,CASSQAGPDTDTQYF,TGCGCCAGCAGTCAAGCGGGACCAGACACAGATACGCAGTATTTT
TRBD2,TRBJ2-1,few,TRBV10-3,CAISLAGTNNEQFF,TGTGCCATCAGCCTAGCGGGGACCAACAATGAGCAGTTCTTC
TRBD1,TRBJ1-3,NA,TRBV12-3/TRBV12-4,CASSKADRSPGNTIYF,TGTGCCAGCAGTAAAGCGGACAGGTCGCCTGGAAACACCATATATTTT
NA,TRBJ1-1,NA,TRBV28,CASIRARGTEAFF,TGTGCCAGCATCAGAGCCAGGGGAACTGAAGCTTTCTTT
NA,TRBJ2-3,NA,TRBV4-3,CASSRSGKNTDTQYF,TGCGCCAGCAGCCGTTCCGGTAAAAACACAGATACGCAGTATTTT
TRBD1,TRBJ2-5,many,TRBV29-1,CSVLQGAGETQYF,TGCAGCGTTCTACAGGGGGCAGGGGAGACCCAGTACTTC
NA,TRBJ1-6,few,TRBV11-2,CASSVGGHRNSPLHF,TGTGCCAGCAGCGTGGGGGGACACCGGAATTCACCCCTCCACTTT
NA,TRBJ2-6,NA,TRBV20-1,CSVRRGSGANVLTF,TGCAGTGTTAGAAGGGGTTCGGGGGCCAACGTCCTGACTTTC
TRBD2,TRBJ2-7,few,TRBV20-1,CSAGTSAYNEQYF,TGCAGTGCTGGGACTAGCGCCTACAACGAGCAGTACTTC